This entry lists 30 T cell receptor beta chains sequenced from one sample in a study of T cells in Graves' hyperthyroidism and ophthalmopathy. The TCR beta CDR3 regions underwent amplification using RNA transcripts as the source. HTBI primers were employed in a first-round RT-PCR of the TCR CDR3. MiXCR, applied by TCRdb to the multiplex PCR reads, yields one record per CDR3 protein. The sample holds about 560,000 distinct CDR3 sequences, 14% seen once. Source material: blood. The receptors shown here come from a woman aged 40-49 years with Graves' hyperthyroidism.

This clonotype has more than one count but fewer than ten. Possible read error: a much larger clone is one base away. The DNA for the CDR3 is TGCAGTGTAGGGACAGGGAGTAACTATGGCTACACCTTC. The encoded protein is CSVGTGSNYGYTF. This rearrangement joins TRBV20-1 to TRBJ1-2, with 9 bases fitting TRBD1. CDR3 length equals 13 residues. In germline, CDR1 is DFQATT, CDR2 SNEGSKA (reference sequence). With V trimmed by 7 bases and J by 1 base, 4 bases remained unmatched.

This rearrangement joins TRBV28 to TRBJ2-7; D remains unclear. The CDR3 contains 12 residues. The ends were cut back, 7 bases at V and 3 bases at J, with 10 bases in the middle. Germline CDR1 is MDHEN and CDR2 is SYDVKM. The CDR3 loop is CASTTLNYEQYF. CDR3 bases: TGTGCCAGCACTACTCTTAACTACGAGCAGTACTTC.

Ten or more counts support this clonotype. CDR3 loop: CASSPGVKAFF. CDR3 coding DNA: TGTGCCAGCAGTCCCGGGGTGAAAGCTTTCTTT. V gene TRBV6-1 combines with J gene TRBJ1-1; D call uncertain. The CDR3 length is 11 residues. Germline-derived CDR1 and CDR2 are MNHNS and SASEGT. The germline V and J ends were trimmed by 5 bases and 9 bases, with 10 bases remaining between them.

A few counts support this clonotype. J is TRBJ2-7 and V is TRBV6-2 or TRBV6-3, with a possible D match to TRBD1 (6 bases). The germline gives CDR1 MNHEY, CDR2 SVGEGT. The CDR3 sequence is 14 residues long. Trimming shortened V by 4 bases and J by 0 bases, and 10 bases separated the two germline ends. The CDR3 reads CASSWGRSSYEQYF. CDR3 in DNA: TGTGCCAGCAGTTGGGGGCGGAGCTCCTACGAGCAGTACTTC.

V is TRBV18 and J is TRBJ2-7; D not certain. The V end was cut by 0 bases, the J end by 4 bases, with 7 bases between. Germline loops: CDR1 KGHSH, CDR2 LQKENI. The CDR3 spans 13 residues. CDR3 amino acids: CASSPPQEYEQYF. The CDR3 nucleotides read TGTGCCAGCTCACCACCGCAGGAGTACGAGCAGTACTTC.

The chain uses TRBV24-1 and TRBJ2-2; a possible D gene is TRBD1 (5 bases). Germline CDR1 KGHDR, CDR2 SFDVKD. The CDR3 loop spans 16 amino acids. Trimming cost V 3 bases and J 3 bases, with 13 bases left between them. CDR3 DNA sequence: TGTGCCACCAGTGATCCGACAGACAAGGACACCGGGGAGCTGTTTTTT. It codes for CATSDPTDKDTGELFF.

A few counts support this clonotype. The chain is built from TRBV20-1 and TRBJ1-2; TRBD1 matches 7 bases. The V gene end was trimmed by 5 bases and the J gene end by 7 bases; junction bases not matched to a gene: 10. CDR3 size: 13 residues. Germline V gene sequence: CDR1 DFQATT, CDR2 SNEGSKA (reference sequence). In DNA form, the CDR3 reads TGCAGTGCTTACGACAGGGTCTTTGTTGGCTACACCTTC. Translation gives CSAYDRVFVGYTF.

This clonotype turned up a few times. As DNA, the CDR3 is TGCAGTGCTAGAGAGGGGACGGTTAATAACTATGGCTACACCTTC. It yields the protein CSAREGTVNNYGYTF. The chain links TRBV20-1 to TRBJ1-2, with D possibly TRBD1 on 5 matching bases. There are 15 residues in the CDR3. Germline V gene sequence: CDR1 DFQATT, CDR2 SNEGSKA (reference sequence). With 0 bases removed from V and 1 base from J, the gap between germline ends came to 12 bases.

Many counts were recorded for this clonotype. The chain employs TRBV2 and TRBJ2-7; D possibly corresponds to TRBD1 (6 bases). Trimming pared 6 bases from V and 0 bases from J, leaving 15 bases between. The CDR3 totals 15 residues. Germline V gene sequence: CDR1 SNHLY, CDR2 FYNNEI. The CDR3 DNA reads TGTGCCAGCAGAATCCGGGACAACGCCTCCTACGAGCAGTACTTC. Its protein is CASRIRDNASYEQYF.

This clonotype was seen more than once but under ten times. The V gene is TRBV6-1, the J gene TRBJ2-7; 7 bases fit TRBD2. The length of the CDR3 is 17 residues. J lost 3 bases, V lost 5 bases, and 16 bases had no gene match. The germline V gene has CDR1 MNHNS and CDR2 SASEGT. CDR3 loop: CASSKLQASGISYEQYF. Here the CDR3 DNA reads TGTGCCAGCAGTAAACTACAAGCTAGCGGAATCAGCTACGAGCAGTACTTC.

The chain carries TRBV27 and TRBJ2-6; 10 bases are shared with TRBD2. Germline-derived CDR1 and CDR2 are MNHEY and SMNVEV (reference sequence). The CDR3 has 18 amino acids. The trim removed 5 bases at V and 0 bases at J, leaving 7 bases unmatched. The CDR3 here is CASSRKLAGSSGANVLTF. CDR3 bases: TGTGCCAGCAGTAGAAAACTAGCGGGAAGCTCTGGGGCCAACGTCCTGACTTTC. Full variable domain (outside the CDR3, taken from reference TRBV27 and TRBJ2-6): EAQVTQNPRYLITVTGKKLTVTCSQNMNHEYMSWYRQDPGLGLRQIYYSMNVEVTDKGDVPEGYKVSRKEKRNFPLILESPSPNQTSLYFCASSRKLAGSSGANVLTFGAGSRLTVL.

The chain carries TRBV9 and TRBJ2-1; 10 bases fit TRBD2. The CDR3 covers 18 residues. CDR1 and CDR2 from the germline V gene are SGDLS and YYNGEE. Trimming at V came to 0 bases and at J to 3 bases, leaving 9 bases not matched to a gene. CDR3 in amino acids: CASSVEPRTSGDYNEQFF. The CDR3 DNA sequence: TGTGCCAGCAGCGTAGAGCCCCGTACTAGCGGGGACTACAATGAGCAGTTCTTC. The entire variable domain, with the rest obtained from reference TRBV9 and TRBJ2-1, is as follows: DSGVTQTPKHLITATGQRVTLRCSPRSGDLSVYWYQQSLDQGLQFLIQYYNGEERAKGNILERFSAQQFPDLHSELNLSSLELGDSALYFCASSVEPRTSGDYNEQFFGPGTRLTVL.

Ten or more counts support this clonotype. The chain couples TRBV2 to TRBJ2-1; D perhaps matches TRBD1 (5 bases). With 5 bases removed from V and 3 bases from J, the gap between germline ends came to 8 bases. Germline lookup yields CDR1 SNHLY and CDR2 FYNNEI. CDR3 length: 13 residues. CDR3 region: CASSTDNYNEQFF. The DNA for the CDR3 is TGTGCCAGCAGTACGGACAACTACAATGAGCAGTTCTTC.

This clonotype was picked up many times. This sequence joins TRBV19 and TRBJ2-7; possible D gene TRBD1, 6 bases. Germline-derived CDR1 and CDR2 are LNHDA and SQIVND (reference sequence). Trimming cost V 1 base and J 0 bases, with 13 bases left between them. CDR3 length equals 16 residues. This CDR3 reads CASSIGAPDSSYEQYF. The CDR3 nucleotides read TGTGCCAGTAGTATAGGGGCCCCGGACAGCTCCTACGAGCAGTACTTC.

There are many counts of this clonotype. This chain links TRBV11-3 with TRBJ2-7, with 13 bases lining up with TRBD2. Germline V CDR1 and CDR2: SGHNT, YENEEA. V dropped 4 bases and J dropped 6; count of bases not matched to a gene: 12. This CDR3 spans 17 amino acids. DNA of the CDR3: TGTGCCAGCAGCTCCGGGACTAGCGGGACCCCCCTTTTCGAGCAGTACTTC. Translating it yields CASSSGTSGTPLFEQYF.

The V gene is TRBV10-2, the J gene TRBJ1-1, with no clear D. This CDR3 region has 11 residues. The germline V gene has CDR1 WSHSY and CDR2 SAAADI. Deletions cut 3 bases from V and 11 bases from J, with 10 bases between. CDR3: CASSEGLGAFF. CDR3 sequence (DNA): TGCGCCAGCAGTGAAGGATTAGGGGCTTTCTTT.

The rearrangement uses TRBV10-3 and TRBJ2-1, with 8 bases matching TRBD2. Trimming at V came to 0 bases and at J to 0 bases, leaving 7 bases not matched to a gene. In germline, CDR1 is ENHRY, CDR2 SYGVKD. The CDR3 runs to 18 residues. CDR3 coding DNA: TGTGCCATCAGTGAGTCTAGCGGGACCCTGAGCTCCTACAATGAGCAGTTCTTC. Translating it yields CAISESSGTLSSYNEQFF.

This clonotype was counted ten times or more. The rearrangement joins TRBV2 to TRBJ2-5; the match to TRBD1 covers 7 bases. This CDR3 is built from 15 residues. V lost 4 bases, J lost 3 bases, and 8 bases stayed unmatched. The germline V gene encodes CDR1 SNHLY and CDR2 FYNNEI. The CDR3 loop reads CASSVQGMGEETQYF. The CDR3 DNA sequence: TGTGCCAGCAGTGTACAGGGGATGGGCGAAGAGACCCAGTACTTC.

This clonotype was counted at least ten times. V is TRBV11-2 and J is TRBJ2-4; perhaps TRBD1 as D (5 bases). V gave up 0 bases and J gave up 0 bases, with 15 bases separating them. Germline V CDR1 and CDR2: SGHAT, FQNNGV. This CDR3 is built from 18 residues. CDR3 residues: CASSLDYGTGKAKNIQYF. The CDR3 coding sequence is TGTGCCAGCAGCTTAGATTATGGTACAGGCAAAGCCAAAAACATTCAGTACTTC.

This clonotype was seen at least ten times. The rearrangement links TRBV30 to TRBJ2-3, with 11 bases that match TRBD2. CDR1 GTSNPN and CDR2 SVGIG come from the germline V gene (reference sequence). V lost 8 bases and J lost 8; bases outside the gene matches: 9. The CDR3 is 13 amino acids. CDR3 in amino acids: CAVETSGIGTQYF. The CDR3 nucleotides read TGTGCCGTAGAGACTAGCGGGATTGGTACGCAGTATTTT.

This clonotype was recorded a few times. The J gene is TRBJ2-5, the V gene TRBV20-1, with D unresolved. The CDR3 is 10 amino acids. Germline CDR1 and CDR2: DFQATT and SNEGSKA (reference sequence). The V gene lost 3 bases and the J gene lost 4 bases, with 3 bases spanning the gap. CDR3: CSASTETQYF. CDR3 sequence (DNA): TGCAGTGCTAGCACAGAGACCCAGTACTTC.

This clonotype was recorded at least ten times. The chain is built from TRBV3-1 and TRBJ2-1; 12 bases map to TRBD2. The CDR3 has 17 residues. The germline V gene has CDR1 LGHDT and CDR2 YNNKEL (reference sequence). J was trimmed by 4 bases and V by 1 base; bases with no gene match: 5. In DNA, the CDR3 is TGTGCCAGCAGCCAAGGGCTAGCGGGAGGGCCGTACAATGAGCAGTTCTTC. Its translation: CASSQGLAGGPYNEQFF.

This clonotype has at least ten counts. This chain uses TRBV5-1 with TRBJ2-3; 8 positions agree with TRBD2. V was clipped by 2 bases and J by 4 bases; unmatched bases: 6. The germline CDR1 and CDR2 sequences are SGHRS and YFSETQ. CDR3 length: 15 amino acids. CDR3 nucleotides: TGCGCCAGCAGCTTAGCAGCGGGAGTCGCAGATACGCAGTATTTT. It yields the protein CASSLAAGVADTQYF.

This clonotype was recorded at least ten times. The gene calls are TRBV2 and TRBJ2-7; no definite D call. The CDR3 is 15 residues long. Trimming pared 1 base from V and 1 base from J, leaving 11 bases between. CDR1 SNHLY and CDR2 FYNNEI come from the germline V gene. DNA of the CDR3: TGTGCCAGCAGTGAAGTGGTGGCGCGATCCTACGAGCAGTACTTC. Translation: CASSEVVARSYEQYF. The entire variable domain, with the rest obtained from reference TRBV2 and TRBJ2-7, is as follows: EPEVTQTPSHQVTQMGQEVILRCVPISNHLYFYWYRQILGQKVEFLVSFYNNEISEKSEIFDDQFSVERPDGSNFTLKIRSTKLEDSAMYFCASSEVVARSYEQYFGPGTRLTVT.

The table lists this clonotype with many counts. This chain uses TRBV27 with TRBJ2-7, with 8 bases fitting TRBD1. The CDR3 consists of 14 residues. Germline V gives CDR1 MNHEY, CDR2 SMNVEV (reference sequence). V trimming: 5 bases; J trimming: 5 bases; junction bases outside the gene matches: 8. The CDR3 is CASSLRTGINEQYF. As DNA, the CDR3 is TGTGCCAGCAGTCTCCGGACAGGGATCAACGAGCAGTACTTC.

The CDR3 sequence is CASSLLVTGELFF. CDR3 bases: TGTGCCAGCAGCTTACTGGTCACCGGGGAGCTGTTTTTT. The genes are TRBV5-6 and TRBJ2-2; D is unresolved. The germline gives CDR1 SGHDT, CDR2 YYEEEE. The germline V and J ends were trimmed by 2 bases and 4 bases, with 6 bases remaining between them. The CDR3 consists of 13 residues. The variable domain in full, with the rest retrieved from reference TRBV5-6 and TRBJ2-2, is DAGVTQSPTHLIKTRGQQVTLRCSPKSGHDTVSWYQQALGQGPQFIFQYYEEEERQRGNFPDRFSGHQFPNYSSELNVNALLLGDSALYLCASSLLVTGELFFGEGSRLTVL.

The J gene is TRBJ1-6, the V gene TRBV6-1; D not certain. The germline V gene encodes CDR1 MNHNS and CDR2 SASEGT. Deletions cut 1 base from V and 8 bases from J, with 12 bases between. This CDR3 has 15 residues. The CDR3 DNA follows: TGTGCCAGCAGTGAAGAGAGGGCAGGCTATTCACCCCTCCACTTT. Amino acids: CASSEERAGYSPLHF.

This clonotype was observed many times. The chain joins TRBV18 to TRBJ2-1; unclear D gene. The V end lost 3 bases, the J end lost 5 bases, and 5 bases lay between the germline ends. Germline V gene sequence: CDR1 KGHSH, CDR2 LQKENI. There are 12 residues in the CDR3. CDR3 in amino acids: CASSPADNEQFF. The CDR3 bases are TGTGCCAGCTCACCGGCGGACAATGAGCAGTTCTTC. Combining the CDR3 with reference TRBV18 and TRBJ2-1 gives the whole variable domain NAGVMQNPRHLVRRRGQEARLRCSPMKGHSHVYWYRQLPEEGLKFMVYLQKENIIDESGMPKERFSAEFPKEGPSILRIQQVVRGDSAAYFCASSPADNEQFFGPGTRLTVL.

This clonotype was observed at least ten times. The J gene is TRBJ1-1, the V gene TRBV28; TRBD1 might be the D (5 bases). CDR1 is MDHEN and CDR2 is SYDVKM in the germline V gene. There are 16 residues in the CDR3. Trimming removed 0 bases at V and 1 base at J, with 12 bases between. DNA for the CDR3: TGTGCCAGCAGTTTATGGCCGACAGATAAGAACACTGAAGCTTTCTTT. It codes for CASSLWPTDKNTEAFF.

This chain links TRBV25-1 with TRBJ2-3; 9 nucleotides agree with TRBD2. CDR1 is MGHDK and CDR2 is SYGVNS in the germline V gene. The CDR3 covers 17 residues. After removal of 4 bases from V and 8 bases from J, the junction contained 16 bases not matched to a gene. The CDR3 sequence is CASSGGKGAGGSGTQYF. The CDR3 bases are TGTGCCAGCAGTGGAGGTAAAGGGGCGGGAGGGTCTGGTACGCAGTATTTT.